This T cell receptor (beta chain) was retrieved from a study of T cell responses to AZD1222 COVID-19 vaccine. The study, taken as a whole, reports: Clonal diversity may have been underestimated in mostly white British donors.

The protocol was immunoSEQ multiplex PCR, while the TCRdb copy is restricted to in-frame clones and leaves out a portion. Of 150,000 to 200,000 clones listed, 94% are singletons. With respect to this clone: The antigen is undetermined.

The sample here was peripheral blood, taken 28 days after the second AZD1222 dose. This sequence originates from an adult who received the AZD1222 COVID-19 vaccine.

The CDR3, as DNA: TGTGCCTGGAACGAAGGTGGGAATGGCTACACCTTC. It codes for CAWNEGGNGYTF. V gene TRBV30 combines with J gene TRBJ1-2; D is unclear. V gave up 4 bases and J gave up 6 bases, with 12 bases separating them. Germline CDR1 reads GTSNPN; CDR2 reads SVGIG (reference sequence). This CDR3 comprises 12 residues.